This TCR beta chain was sequenced during a study of cytomegalovirus exposure and HLA in healthy donors. Study-wide findings and caveats: TCR beta V- and J-gene trimming, according to a later analysis, was linked to a missense DCLRE1C variant. Based on reports, TCR beta sequences accurately predicted HLA-A and HLA-B alleles for most subjects.

A word on this clone: No antigen is known for it.

Primers included in the PCR were 60 Vbeta and 13 Jbeta primers. Repertoires were generated with immunoSEQ multiplex PCR, while TCRdb's copy carries only in-frame clones and drops some. The top ten clones hold 2.6% of a sample with some 200,000 clones, roughly 84% of them seen once. Sequencing was carried out using PBMCs. This receptor was obtained from a woman aged 50 to 60 in good health and CMV-seropositive.

The CDR3 spells CTSSQVGLAANQETQYF. In nucleotides, the CDR3 is TGCACCAGCAGCCAAGTCGGACTAGCGGCTAACCAAGAGACCCAGTACTTC. The genes are TRBV1 and TRBJ2-5; TRBD2, as called in the table, went unchecked against the DNA. TRBV1 is flagged as a pseudogene. This CDR3 is built from 17 residues.